Below are 14 T cell receptor beta chains sequenced from a single sample in a study of blood T cell repertoires in COVID-19. Assay: immunoSEQ multiplex PCR; the TCRdb copy retains only in-frame clones and omits some. The sample gives 200,000 to 250,000 clones, 87% of which show up once; 3% to 3.5% is in the top ten. The sequencing sample was made of peripheral blood. The receptors were sampled from a man aged 18-30 years with active or convalescent COVID-19.

The chain links TRBV7-6 to TRBJ2-1; 7 nucleotides agree with TRBD2. V lost 1 base, J lost 15 bases, and 12 bases stayed unmatched. CDR3 size: 14 residues. The germline V gene has CDR1 SGHVS and CDR2 FNYEAQ. This CDR3 reads CASSLESPGLTWFF. The CDR3 DNA sequence: TGTGCCAGCAGCTTAGAATCCCCGGGACTAACATGGTTCTTC.

The chain has TRBV2 and TRBJ2-1; 13 nucleotides line up with TRBD2. The CDR3 spans 16 residues. Germline lookup yields CDR1 SNHLY and CDR2 FYNNEI. V shed 5 bases and J 9 bases; nucleotides not matched to a gene: 10. The CDR3 spells CASSSLTGLAGFEQFF. CDR3 bases: TGTGCCAGCAGTTCTCTAACGGGACTAGCGGGGTTTGAGCAGTTCTTC.

CDR3 protein: CASSLGFSEGQPQHF. In nucleotides, the CDR3 is TGCGCCAGCAGCTTGGGGTTCAGCGAAGGTCAGCCCCAGCATTTT. The chain couples TRBV5-1 to TRBJ1-5; no clear D gene. V gave up 0 bases and J gave up 6 bases, with 13 bases separating them. The germline gives CDR1 SGHRS, CDR2 YFSETQ. There are 15 residues in the CDR3.

V is TRBV5-1 and J is TRBJ1-6; D remains unclear. V was shortened by 4 bases and J by 14 bases, with 19 bases between the two germline ends. Germline V gene data show CDR1 as SGHRS and CDR2 as YFSETQ. The CDR3 consists of 14 residues. The CDR3 loop is CASSPGGLVATLHF. CDR3 nucleotides: TGCGCCAGCAGCCCGGGCGGGTTAGTAGCCACCCTCCACTTT.

The chain joins TRBV6-2 or TRBV6-3 to TRBJ2-3; 9 nucleotides line up with TRBD2. From germline, CDR1 is MNHEY and CDR2 SVGEGT. The CDR3 length is 16 residues. V was pared by 2 bases and J by 4 bases, with 7 bases of the junction left unmatched. Written as DNA, the CDR3 is TGTGCCAGCAGTTACGAAGCGGGGGGCCTCCCAGATACGCAGTATTTT. Translated: CASSYEAGGLPDTQYF.

The chain carries TRBV27 and TRBJ1-2, with D perhaps matching TRBD1 (5 bases). The CDR3 is 15 residues long. Germline values: CDR1 MNHEY, CDR2 SMNVEV (reference sequence). The V end lost 6 bases, the J end lost 5 bases, and 19 bases lay between the germline ends. Written as DNA, the CDR3 is TGTGCCAGCAGCCACAACCCACAGGCGCCGTATGGCTACACCTTC. Protein sequence: CASSHNPQAPYGYTF.

Within the sample, this clone is medium-sized. The chain links TRBV6-2 or TRBV6-3 to TRBJ2-7, with D unresolved. The CDR3 extends over 14 amino acids. In germline, CDR1 is MNHEY, CDR2 SVGEGT. Trimming took 4 bases from V and 4 from J, leaving 14 bases between them. The DNA for the CDR3 is TGTGCCAGCAGTTTAGGCGACTTCTTTTACGAGCAGTACTTC. Amino acid sequence: CASSLGDFFYEQYF.

The chain joins TRBV7-9 to TRBJ2-2, with 11 bases identical to TRBD2. The CDR3 length is 17 residues. Trimming took 5 bases from V and 4 from J; bases not matched to a gene: 9. Germline assignment: CDR1 SEHNR and CDR2 FQNEAQ (reference sequence). CDR3 DNA: TGTGCCAGCAGCCCTGGACTAGCGGGCGTTTCCACCGGGGAGCTGTTTTTT. Its protein is CASSPGLAGVSTGELFF. Variable domain in full (rest from reference TRBV7-9 and TRBJ2-2): DTGVSQNPRHKITKRGQNVTFRCDPISEHNRLYWYRQTLGQGPEFLTYFQNEAQLEKSRLLSDRFSAERPKGSFSTLEIQRTEQGDSAMYLCASSPGLAGVSTGELFFGEGSRLTVL.

The chain has TRBV27 and TRBJ1-3; no clear D gene. V gave up 5 bases and J gave up 0 bases, with 8 bases separating them. There are 14 residues in the CDR3. Looked up from germline, CDR1 is MNHEY and CDR2 is SMNVEV (reference sequence). The CDR3 sequence: CASSPLASGNTIYF. The CDR3 DNA reads TGTGCCAGCAGTCCTCTAGCCTCTGGAAACACCATATATTTT.

V usage is TRBV7-8 and J usage is TRBJ2-7, with 10 positions matching TRBD1. The CDR3 extends over 16 amino acids. Per germline, CDR1 SGHVS and CDR2 FQNEAQ. V trimming: 2 bases; J trimming: 7 bases; junction bases outside the gene matches: 11. The CDR3 bases are TGTGCCAGCAGCTTAAGTTTCGGGACAGGGGCTGGGGAGCAGTACTTC. It encodes CASSLSFGTGAGEQYF.

The V gene is TRBV4-3, the J gene TRBJ1-6, with D possibly matching TRBD1 (6 bases). Deletions cut 2 bases from V and 12 bases from J, with 8 bases between. The germline V gene encodes CDR1 LGHNA and CDR2 YSLEER. The CDR3 covers 12 residues. CDR3 coding DNA: TGCGCCAGCAGCCAACAACAGGGACCCCTCCACTTT. Translation: CASSQQQGPLHF.

This clone showed up just a few times. This chain joins TRBV28 and TRBJ1-3; D uncertain. The ends were cut back, 6 bases at V and 0 bases at J, with 18 bases in the middle. This CDR3 is built from 17 residues. In germline, CDR1 is MDHEN, CDR2 SYDVKM. CDR3 sequence (DNA): TGTGCCAGCAGCCCGATCGAGGGCAGAAGCTCTGGAAACACCATATATTTT. Translation gives CASSPIEGRSSGNTIYF.

This clone appeared once. The rearrangement uses TRBV4-1 and TRBJ1-2; 8 bases are a match to TRBD1. CDR1 MGHRA and CDR2 YSYEKL come from the germline V gene. CDR3 length equals 15 residues. V lost 3 bases and J lost 4; bases outside the gene matches: 7. This CDR3 is CASSQTDRDPYGYTF. The CDR3 DNA sequence: TGCGCCAGCAGCCAGACGGACAGGGACCCCTATGGCTACACCTTC.

The rearrangement links TRBV18 to TRBJ2-3; D ambiguous. The germline CDR1 and CDR2 sequences are KGHSH and LQKENI. The CDR3 extends over 14 amino acids. V was pared by 5 bases and J by 0 bases, with 9 bases between. The DNA for the CDR3 is TGTGCCAGCTCAAGAGACACCAGCACAGATACGCAGTATTTT. Encoded protein: CASSRDTSTDTQYF.